The 19 T cell receptor beta chains below were found in one sample sequenced in a study of CXCR3-negative and CXCR3-positive naive CD8 T cells. General observations from the study: The TRB CDR3s that CXCR3-positive naive cells carried were more hydrophobic than those of CXCR3-negative naive cells.

It was by 5' RACE with UMI labels that the TRB cDNA libraries were prepared. Reprocessing the 5' RACE reads, TCRdb reports a single entry for every CDR3 protein and omits DNA. The record lists some 64,000 distinct CDR3 sequences, of which the ten most abundant hold roughly 0.75%. No antigen is known for these receptors. Sequencing input: naive CXCR3+ CD8+ T cells from blood. Documented subset: CD45RO-CCR7+CD27+CD95- naive CD8+ T cells expressing CXCR3 (TNR3+). The receptors here all came from a human donor in good health. Some clones in this sample may be carry-over from other donors' samples.

This chain links TRBV14 with TRBJ2-7; as DNA is missing, the TRBD1 call by TCRdb cannot be tested. The CDR3 has 13 amino acids. The V gene's germline CDR1 is SGHDN and CDR2 FVKESK. The CDR3 loop reads CASKGIGAYEQYF.

This chain links TRBV19 with TRBJ1-6. Germline V CDR1 and CDR2: LNHDA, SQIVND (reference sequence). This CDR3 contains 15 residues. The CDR3 loop reads CASSSTDMPDSPLHF. The full variable domain, its missing parts supplied by reference TRBV19 and TRBJ1-6, is DGGITQSPKYLFRKEGQNVTLSCEQNLNHDAMYWYRQDPGQGLRLIYYSQIVNDFQKGDIAEGYSVSREKKESFPLTVTSAQKNPTAFYLCASSSTDMPDSPLHFGNGTRLTVT.

The chain carries TRBV7-2 and TRBJ2-1; TCRdb picks TRBD1, but there is no DNA to check that call. The CDR3 covers 16 residues. The germline CDR1 and CDR2 sequences are SGHTA and FQGNSA. The CDR3 sequence: CASSFPGQVSYNEQFF.

The V gene is TRBV7-9, the J gene TRBJ2-7. This CDR3 is 13 amino acids long. Germline V gives CDR1 SEHNR, CDR2 FQNEAQ (reference sequence). This CDR3 reads CASSFRLSYEQYF.

The chain recombines TRBV7-8 with TRBJ2-5; TCRdb names TRBD2, which stays unverified in the absence of DNA. CDR1 is SGHVS and CDR2 is FQNEAQ in the germline V gene. CDR3 length equals 14 residues. The CDR3 sequence: CASSSLAGGETQYF.

This chain links TRBV12-3 or TRBV12-4 with TRBJ2-1; without DNA, the TCRdb call of TRBD2 cannot be checked. The CDR3 spans 15 residues. CDR3 loop: CASSFPSGGYNEQFF.

The chain combines TRBV15 with TRBJ1-5; TCRdb's D gene call, TRBD1, goes unchecked for lack of DNA. This CDR3 contains 16 residues. Germline CDR1 LNHNV, CDR2 YYDKDF (reference sequence). CDR3 sequence reads: CATSREPGGGNQPQHF.

V gene TRBV28 combines with J gene TRBJ2-5; the D call of TRBD2 rests on TCRdb alone, since no DNA is present to check it. The V gene's germline CDR1 is MDHEN and CDR2 SYDVKM. The CDR3 contains 15 residues. The CDR3 loop reads CASSFIQRGVETQYF.

The chain is built from TRBV7-2 and TRBJ1-6. The V gene's germline CDR1 is SGHTA and CDR2 FQGNSA. CDR3 length equals 13 residues. CDR3 in amino acids: CASSLGLDSPLHF.

The chain uses TRBV2 and TRBJ2-3; TCRdb's D call, TRBD1, is unchecked because there is no DNA. Germline V gene sequence: CDR1 SNHLY, CDR2 FYNNEI. The CDR3 loop spans 17 amino acids. The CDR3 spells CASSAFAGQGSVDTQYF.

The chain combines TRBV4-3 with TRBJ2-7; TCRdb's assignment of TRBD1 cannot be checked, as there is no DNA. Germline loops: CDR1 LGHNA, CDR2 YSLEER. This CDR3 spans 14 amino acids. The CDR3 sequence is CASSYRDRVSEQYF.

The chain is built from TRBV6-5 and TRBJ2-7; TCRdb's D call, TRBD1, is unchecked because there is no DNA. This CDR3 has 14 residues. The germline CDR1 and CDR2 sequences are MNHEY and SVGAGI. The CDR3 reads CASSYSWAGGEQYF.

This chain uses TRBV7-3 with TRBJ1-2. This CDR3 spans 14 amino acids. Germline CDR1 is SGHTA and CDR2 is FQGTGA. CDR3 region: CASSLTPGLDGYTF.

The chain carries TRBV28 and TRBJ2-5; the TRBD2 assignment by TCRdb is unverifiable without DNA. The CDR3 runs 13 residues. Germline-derived CDR1 and CDR2 are MDHEN and SYDVKM. The CDR3 loop reads CAIGTSHQETQYF. Complete variable domain (other parts from reference TRBV28 and TRBJ2-5): DVKVTQSSRYLVKRTGEKVFLECVQDMDHENMFWYRQDPGLGLRLIYFSYDVKMKEKGDIPEGYSVSREKKERFSLILESASTNQTSMYLCAIGTSHQETQYFGPGTRLLVL.

This rearrangement joins TRBV6-4 to TRBJ2-3; TCRdb gives TRBD1 as the D gene, but with no DNA this cannot be confirmed. Germline values: CDR1 MRHNA, CDR2 SNTAGT. This CDR3 has 13 amino acids. The CDR3 loop reads CASGGESTDTQYF.

The chain is built from TRBV3-1 and TRBJ2-2. CDR1 is LGHDT and CDR2 is YNNKEL in the germline V gene (reference sequence). The CDR3 contains 15 residues. The CDR3 protein is CASSLAAGNTGELFF.

The V and J genes are TRBV27 and TRBJ2-1; TCRdb selects TRBD2, and the lack of DNA leaves this call unchecked. The CDR3 runs to 17 residues. Germline CDR1 is MNHEY and CDR2 is SMNVEV (reference sequence). CDR3 region: CASSSQRSGFQGHEQFF.

This chain connects TRBV2 to TRBJ2-7; TCRdb's assignment of TRBD1 cannot be checked, as there is no DNA. This CDR3 is 14 amino acids long. Germline V gives CDR1 SNHLY, CDR2 FYNNEI. This chain's CDR3 is CASSDGGQGYEQYF. The full variable domain, with the rest looked up from reference TRBV2 and TRBJ2-7, is EPEVTQTPSHQVTQMGQEVILRCVPISNHLYFYWYRQILGQKVEFLVSFYNNEISEKSEIFDDQFSVERPDGSNFTLKIRSTKLEDSAMYFCASSDGGQGYEQYFGPGTRLTVT.

The chain uses TRBV29-1 and TRBJ2-5. Per germline, CDR1 SQVTM and CDR2 ANQGSEA. This CDR3 region has 12 residues. The chain's CDR3 is CSVEESGETQYF. The full variable domain, rest sourced from reference TRBV29-1 and TRBJ2-5, is SAVISQKPSRDICQRGTSLTIQCQVDSQVTMMFWYRQQPGQSLTLIATANQGSEATYESGFVIDKFPISRPNLTFSTLTVSNMSPEDSSIYLCSVEESGETQYFGPGTRLLVL.